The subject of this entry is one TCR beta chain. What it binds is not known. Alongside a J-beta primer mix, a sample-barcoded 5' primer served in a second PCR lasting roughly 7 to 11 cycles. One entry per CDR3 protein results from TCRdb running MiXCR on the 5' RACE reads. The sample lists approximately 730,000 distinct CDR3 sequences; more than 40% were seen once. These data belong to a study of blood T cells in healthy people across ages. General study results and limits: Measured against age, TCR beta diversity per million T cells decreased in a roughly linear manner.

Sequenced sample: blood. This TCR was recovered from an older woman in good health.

The CDR3 sequence is CATSDEGQGYTEAFF. The CDR3 nucleotides read TGTGCCACCAGTGACGAAGGACAGGGATACACTGAAGCTTTCTTT. The J gene is TRBJ1-1, the V gene TRBV24-1; 8 bases match TRBD1. Trimming removed 4 bases from V and 3 bases from J; junction bases left unmatched: 6. The CDR3 has 15 residues. Germline V CDR1 and CDR2: KGHDR, SFDVKD.